The T cell receptor beta chain under discussion was sequenced for a study of blood T cells in healthy people across ages. About this clonotype: Compared with germline, one end of the junction differs, possibly owing to a read error.

CDR3 size: 17 residues. CDR1 is LGHNA and CDR2 is YNFKEQ in the germline V gene. Alongside a J-beta primer mix, a sample-barcoded 5' primer served in a second PCR lasting about 7 to 12 cycles. In TCRdb, the 5' RACE reads were re-called with MiXCR into one record per CDR3 protein. The repertoire holds about 1.1 million distinct CDR3 sequences, 35% to 40% seen once, with around 14% in the top ten. The specimen sequenced was blood. The genes are TRBV4-2 and TRBJ2-3; D not certain. The clonotype comes from a man younger than 30 in good health. CDR3 residues: CASSQAPRLEKVDTRYF. Written as DNA, the CDR3 is TGTGCCAGCAGCCAAGCCCCCAGACTGGAGAAGGTAGATACGCGGTATTTT.